This T cell receptor beta chain was obtained from a study of shared clonotypes between healthy human individuals (TCRdb year 2020). Background on the whole study: Three men and two women, aged 18 to 49 years, made up the cohort. Per donor, leukapheresis produced somewhere between about 0.8 and 9 billion PBMCs. For each donor, CD4 naive and CD4 memory were each given three plates, CD8 naive was given two plates, and CD8 memory was given one plate. The study deeply sequenced blood TCR repertoires of roughly five healthy adults to estimate repertoire size and the extent of clonotype sharing between individuals. Different laboratories and diverse techniques were used to prepare libraries and sequence TCR repertoires, to increase sequencing depth and limit assay-specific biases.

The paper as a whole reports these results and caveats: Larger estimated clonotype richness was generally found for naive subsets than for memory subsets. Pairwise subsampling indicated that sequencing depth was expected to affect the degree of clonotype sharing among donors. Incomplete sequencing was indicated by rarefaction of sorted-subset datasets, despite the large sequencing depth. Sampling was limited to blood, and TCR repertoires in tissue likely differ from TCR repertoires in blood. The small number of donors limited the genetic and exposure-history diversity represented. Sharing across several donors was observed for approximately 5% of naive CD4, under 4% of naive CD8, 2.3% of memory CD4, and roughly 0.4% of memory CD8 clonotypes. Higher generation probabilities were observed for clonotypes shared by all four sorted-subset donors than for non-shared clonotypes.

On this clone itself: The antigen it binds to is not known. Base qualities are not provided; no much larger clone lies one nucleotide away.

From cysteine to phenylalanine, the CDR3 is 16 amino acids long. Only CDR3 DNA remains: 48 bases, in frame from the first base. From a lookup of the germline V gene, CDR1 and CDR2 are ENHRY and SYGVKD. V is trimmed back by 4 bases and J by 0 bases, and the junction contains 8 bases that no gene match accounts for. Using the deep immunoSEQ assay, multiplex PCR amplified TCR CDR3 regions from genomic DNA. Extracted genomic DNA from each cell subset was distributed evenly across all wells of several immunoSEQ 96-well plates, and each plate was treated as a replicate. Each replicate PCR for sorted subsets received around 200 ng genomic DNA, equal to 28,000 or so T cell genomes. The purified libraries were quantified using a Qubit 3.0 fluorometer, sized with a Bioanalyzer 2100, and then quantified again using the KAPA Library Quantification kit. Every immunoSEQ 96-well plate was sequenced on a dedicated single-read 150-cycle Illumina NextSeq 550 flow cell. The paper's data handling went like this. The immunoSEQ output contained only junctional sequences without quality scores, so filtering could not match that applied to full-length reads. Sequences were annotated with PyIR, a Python wrapper for IgBLAST v1.9, using IMGT germline references to assign V/J genes and CDR3. Any read was removed if the V/J assignment was weak (E-value above 1e-6), the CDR3 was missing, or the read contained stop codons, out-of-frame junctions, or ambiguous translated residues. V3J clonotypes were defined as sequences sharing an identical inferred V gene, J gene, and CDR3 amino acid sequence. The percentage overlap between two repertoires was calculated by dividing the number of shared unique clonotypes by the size of the smaller repertoire. Richness of each repertoire was evaluated using RTK rarefaction, the Chao1 estimator, and Recon v2.1 estimates of unobserved clonotypes. OLGA was used to compute generation probabilities for all TCRbeta clonotypes that the gDNA method yielded from a handful of donors. Not all clones reach the TCRdb copy of this immuneACCESS table, which keeps in-frame sequences only. Checked studies attribute under half of the gap to unresolved V genes and leave the rest unexplained. V, J and clone size are those of that table, while D and trimming were read from the DNA. Recorded for this sample are 1,500,000 or so clones; 97% to 99% of them occurred a single time. The ten largest clonotypes hold roughly 0.35% of the sample.

Donors were healthy HIV-negative adults with no recently reported acute infections or vaccinations. All donors were Caucasian adults living in Nashville, Tennessee, USA. CD4+ T cells were enriched by magnetic negative selection, after which naive cells were positively selected on CD45RA and the negative fraction was taken as the memory subset. After blood collection by leukapheresis, PBMCs were isolated using Ficoll-Histopaque density gradient centrifugation and then cryopreserved in the vapor phase of liquid nitrogen. Analytical flow cytometry was used to check the purity and quantity of each magnetically sorted T cell population. Genomic DNA was isolated from every sorted fraction and measured by UV absorbance on a Nanodrop 2000c.

Recombination connected TRBV10-3 to TRBJ1-1, and 7 junctional nucleotides match TRBD1. The sequenced sample was naive CD4+ T cells sorted from blood. The sample's cell subset or site label, decoded: CD45RA+ positively selected. The sequence was obtained from a young man in good health. The DNA reads as follows: TGTGCCATCAGTGGAGACAGGGTTATGATGAACACTGAAGCTTTCTTT. This encodes CAISGDRVMMNTEAFF.